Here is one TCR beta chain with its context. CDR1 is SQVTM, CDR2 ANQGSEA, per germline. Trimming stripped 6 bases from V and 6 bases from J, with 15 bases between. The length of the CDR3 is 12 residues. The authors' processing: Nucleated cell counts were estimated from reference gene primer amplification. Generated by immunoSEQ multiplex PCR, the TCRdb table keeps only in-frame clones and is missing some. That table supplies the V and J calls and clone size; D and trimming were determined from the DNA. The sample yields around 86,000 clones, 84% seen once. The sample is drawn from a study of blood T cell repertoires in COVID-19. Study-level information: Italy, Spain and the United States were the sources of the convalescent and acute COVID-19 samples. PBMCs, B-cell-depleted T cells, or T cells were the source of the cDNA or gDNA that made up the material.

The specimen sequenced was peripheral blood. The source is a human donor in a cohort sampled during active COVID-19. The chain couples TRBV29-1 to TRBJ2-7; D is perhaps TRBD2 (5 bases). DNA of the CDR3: TGCAGCGTGGGGAGCGGAGGAAGCGAGCAGTACTTC. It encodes CSVGSGGSEQYF.